The 24 T cell receptor beta chains in this list originate from one sample, sequenced in a study of blood T cell repertoires in COVID-19. Profiling relied on immunoSEQ multiplex PCR, and the TCRdb table lists in-frame clones only, not all of them. The sample yields a few hundred thousand clones, over 75% seen once. The sample consisted of PBMCs or T cells enriched from blood (not recorded which). These receptors all come from a woman in her twenties or thirties who had recovered from COVID-19.

This clone was recorded only once. This sequence joins TRBV15 and TRBJ2-3; possible D gene TRBD2, 6 bases. The germline V and J ends were trimmed by 0 bases and 4 bases, with 14 bases remaining between them. Looked up from germline, CDR1 is LNHNV and CDR2 is YYDKDF (reference sequence). This CDR3 comprises 16 residues. The CDR3 DNA follows: TGTGCCACCAGCAGAGATCAGGCGGGGCGCGCAGATACGCAGTATTTT. The encoded protein is CATSRDQAGRADTQYF.

This clone was observed a handful of times. V gene TRBV18 combines with J gene TRBJ1-2; no reliable D call. The germline V gene encodes CDR1 KGHSH and CDR2 LQKENI. Trimming took off 3 bases at V and 12 bases at J, with 17 bases between the two ends. The CDR3 sequence is 13 residues long. CDR3: CASSPLEEVRNTF. CDR3 coding DNA: TGTGCCAGCTCACCCCTAGAGGAGGTCCGGAACACCTTC.

This chain uses TRBV5-1 with TRBJ2-5; D is uncertain. The CDR3 spans 14 residues. CDR1 SGHRS and CDR2 YFSETQ come from the germline V gene. V shed 6 bases and J shed 5 bases, with 17 bases lying between them. The CDR3 DNA follows: TGCGCCAGCACGCCAAGGCTGACACCCGAGACCCAGTACTTC. It yields the protein CASTPRLTPETQYF.

The genes are TRBV2 and TRBJ2-5; 9 nucleotides agree with TRBD2. This CDR3 comprises 13 residues. The germline V gene encodes CDR1 SNHLY and CDR2 FYNNEI. After removal of 6 bases from V and 7 bases from J, the junction contained 6 bases not matched to a gene. The CDR3 sequence: CASRVGLAGTQYF. The CDR3 DNA follows: TGTGCCAGCAGGGTGGGACTAGCTGGGACCCAGTACTTC.

CDR3 loop: CASVWGLGNQPQHF. DNA for the CDR3: TGTGCCAGTGTTTGGGGGCTCGGCAATCAGCCCCAGCATTTT. This chain joins TRBV19 and TRBJ1-5; D perhaps matches TRBD1 (6 bases). The germline CDR1 and CDR2 sequences are LNHDA and SQIVND (reference sequence). The CDR3 length is 14 residues. Trimming shortened V by 8 bases and J by 2 bases, and 13 bases separated the two germline ends.

The V call is TRBV5-6, the J call TRBJ1-2, with 8 bases identical to TRBD1. After removal of 4 bases from V and 7 bases from J, the junction contained 6 bases not matched to a gene. CDR3 length: 13 residues. Germline values: CDR1 SGHDT, CDR2 YYEEEE. CDR3 residues: CASSHGTGAGYTF. The DNA for the CDR3 is TGTGCCAGCAGCCATGGGACAGGAGCTGGCTACACCTTC.

A single count supports this clone. V gene TRBV28 combines with J gene TRBJ2-7; D perhaps matches TRBD2 (6 bases). Germline lookup yields CDR1 MDHEN and CDR2 SYDVKM. The V and J ends lost 2 bases and 6 bases respectively, with 20 bases between them. There are 16 residues in the CDR3. CDR3 protein: CASSLGFRLDGSEQYF. In DNA form, the CDR3 reads TGTGCCAGCAGTTTAGGGTTTAGACTAGACGGGTCCGAGCAGTACTTC.

This chain connects TRBV7-2 to TRBJ1-2, with 7 bases that match TRBD1. This CDR3 has 13 amino acids. From germline, CDR1 is SGHTA and CDR2 FQGNSA. With 4 bases clipped from V and 6 bases from J, the junction kept 5 bases outside the gene matches. CDR3 nucleotide sequence: TGTGCCAGCAGCTCACAGGGGAGGAATGGCTACACCTTC. It yields the protein CASSSQGRNGYTF.

This chain links TRBV5-1 with TRBJ1-1, with 9 positions matching TRBD1. The trim removed 0 bases at V and 7 bases at J, leaving 7 bases unmatched. This CDR3 is built from 15 residues. Germline-derived CDR1 and CDR2 are SGHRS and YFSETQ. CDR3 bases: TGCGCCAGCAGCTTGGACGGGACAGGGATGGATGAAGCTTTCTTT. Translating gives CASSLDGTGMDEAFF.

The chain joins TRBV6-5 to TRBJ1-2, with D maybe TRBD1 (5 bases). CDR1 and CDR2 from the germline V gene are MNHEY and SVGAGI. The CDR3 is 15 amino acids. V lost 6 bases, J lost 3 bases, and 17 bases lay in between. This CDR3 reads CASSHDPGGDYGYTF. CDR3 nucleotide sequence: TGTGCCAGCAGCCATGACCCCGGGGGTGACTATGGCTACACCTTC.

The chain combines TRBV6-5 with TRBJ2-7; 11 bases match TRBD1. The CDR3 covers 13 residues. Trimming took 8 bases from V and 5 from J; bases not matched to a gene: 5. The germline CDR1 and CDR2 sequences are MNHEY and SVGAGI. The CDR3 spells CASGGTGGNEQYF. CDR3 sequence (DNA): TGTGCCAGCGGCGGGACAGGGGGTAACGAGCAGTACTTC.

The V gene is TRBV2, the J gene TRBJ1-1, with D perhaps matching TRBD1 (6 bases). The CDR3 length is 13 residues. CDR1 and CDR2 (germline): SNHLY, FYNNEI. Trimming took 10 bases from V and 3 from J, leaving 15 bases between them. In DNA form, the CDR3 reads TGTGCCACCTCGGGGAGGGGGGACACTGAAGCTTTCTTT. Encoded protein: CATSGRGDTEAFF. Variable domain in full (rest from reference TRBV2 and TRBJ1-1): EPEVTQTPSHQVTQMGQEVILRCVPISNHLYFYWYRQILGQKVEFLVSFYNNEISEKSEIFDDQFSVERPDGSNFTLKIRSTKLEDSAMYFCATSGRGDTEAFFGQGTRLTVV.

The chain recombines TRBV4-1 with TRBJ1-1; D perhaps matches TRBD1 (6 bases). This CDR3 spans 14 amino acids. Germline CDR1 reads MGHRA; CDR2 reads YSYEKL. The ends were cut back, 4 bases at V and 1 base at J, with 10 bases in the middle. CDR3 nucleotides: TGCGCCAGCAGCCTACTACAGGGGAACACTGAAGCTTTCTTT. Translating gives CASSLLQGNTEAFF.

The chain recombines TRBV2 with TRBJ2-2; 10 bases are a match to TRBD1. The germline gives CDR1 SNHLY, CDR2 FYNNEI. The CDR3 runs 14 residues. V was pared by 9 bases and J by 5 bases, with 6 bases of the junction left unmatched. The CDR3 DNA is TGTGCCAGAGGGGACAGGGGTCGTACCGGGGAGCTGTTTTTT. Residues: CARGDRGRTGELFF.

This sequence joins TRBV13 and TRBJ1-2, with D uncertain. Trimming removed 3 bases at V and 2 bases at J, with 10 bases between. CDR3 size: 14 residues. Looked up from germline, CDR1 is PRHDT and CDR2 is FYEKMQ (reference sequence). CDR3 coding DNA: TGTGCCAGCAGCTTGTCGAGCCCCAACTATGGCTACACCTTC. Translation gives CASSLSSPNYGYTF.

The chain has TRBV2 and TRBJ1-5; D is perhaps TRBD1 (5 bases). The CDR3 runs to 18 residues. V shed 3 bases and J shed 3 bases, with 21 bases lying between them. Germline values: CDR1 SNHLY, CDR2 FYNNEI. As DNA, the CDR3 is TGTGCCAGCAGTGACGCCGGCAGGGAGGGGTGGGACAATCAGCCCCAGCATTTT. Protein: CASSDAGREGWDNQPQHF.

The J gene is TRBJ1-1, the V gene TRBV19; 9 bases line up with TRBD1. There are 13 residues in the CDR3. Trimming at V came to 2 bases and at J to 8 bases, leaving 3 bases not matched to a gene. Germline CDR1 and CDR2: LNHDA and SQIVND (reference sequence). This chain's CDR3 is CASSIFGQGEAFF. The DNA for the CDR3 is TGTGCCAGTAGTATATTCGGACAGGGGGAAGCTTTCTTT.

V usage is TRBV10-2 and J usage is TRBJ2-3, with TRBD1 as a possible D gene (7 bases). There are 16 residues in the CDR3. Germline V CDR1 and CDR2: WSHSY, SAAADI. V lost 9 bases to trimming and J lost 3 bases, with 22 bases between them. The CDR3 region is CASTQGGLGYTDTQYF. The CDR3 DNA is TGCGCCAGTACGCAGGGGGGACTGGGGTATACAGATACGCAGTATTTT.

Here the CDR3 reads CASSIDQLAGGETQYF. CDR3 bases: TGTGCCAGTAGTATAGATCAACTAGCGGGGGGAGAGACCCAGTACTTC. V usage is TRBV19 and J usage is TRBJ2-5; 12 bases match TRBD2. Germline V CDR1 and CDR2: LNHDA, SQIVND (reference sequence). This CDR3 comprises 16 residues. J gave up 4 bases and V 0 bases, and 3 bases lay outside the gene matches.

The J gene is TRBJ2-3, the V gene TRBV5-1; D uncertain. Germline V gene lookup returns CDR1 SGHRS and CDR2 YFSETQ. Trimming stripped 4 bases from V and 2 bases from J, with 11 bases between. The CDR3 runs 14 residues. CDR3 protein: CASSTAQVTDTQYF. CDR3 coding DNA: TGCGCCAGCAGCACAGCTCAGGTCACAGATACGCAGTATTTT.

The V gene is TRBV5-1, the J gene TRBJ2-5, with 8 bases fitting TRBD1. Germline assignment: CDR1 SGHRS and CDR2 YFSETQ. This CDR3 is built from 15 residues. J gave up 4 bases and V 0 bases, and 5 bases lay outside the gene matches. As DNA, the CDR3 is TGCGCCAGCAGCTTGGGGACAGGGCCGGCAGAGACCCAGTACTTC. Protein sequence: CASSLGTGPAETQYF.

The CDR3 DNA sequence: TGCGCCAGCAGCCAAGATCTCGAGTTCTTTAGGAGGGTGGGGGGAACTAATGAAAAACTGTTTTTT. As protein: CASSQDLEFFRRVGGTNEKLFF. The V gene is TRBV4-3, the J gene TRBJ1-4, with D perhaps TRBD1 (5 bases). Trimming left V 0 bases short and J 1 base short, with 27 bases between. The CDR3 is 22 residues long. The germline V gene has CDR1 LGHNA and CDR2 YSLEER.

The chain is built from TRBV28 and TRBJ2-7; possible D gene TRBD2, 7 bases. The V and J ends lost 5 bases and 2 bases respectively, with 16 bases between them. Germline V gene data show CDR1 as MDHEN and CDR2 as SYDVKM. CDR3 length equals 15 residues. The CDR3 DNA reads TGTGCCAGCAGTGGAGGGGGGGCGACACCCTACGAGCAGTACTTC. This encodes CASSGGGATPYEQYF. Combining the CDR3 with reference TRBV28 and TRBJ2-7 gives the whole variable domain DVKVTQSSRYLVKRTGEKVFLECVQDMDHENMFWYRQDPGLGLRLIYFSYDVKMKEKGDIPEGYSVSREKKERFSLILESASTNQTSMYLCASSGGGATPYEQYFGPGTRLTVT.

The rearrangement uses TRBV27 and TRBJ2-5; possibly TRBD2 for D (5 bases). CDR1 is MNHEY, CDR2 SMNVEV, per germline (reference sequence). CDR3 size: 17 residues. The ends were cut back, 1 base at V and 2 bases at J, with 17 bases in the middle. The CDR3 coding sequence is TGTGCCAGCAGTTTATATGGTCGGACTCTGGGGCAAGAGACCCAGTACTTC. It specifies CASSLYGRTLGQETQYF.